These T cell receptor beta chains were read from a single sample in a study of blood T cell repertoires in COVID-19. Clones were read by immunoSEQ multiplex PCR, and TCRdb kept only the in-frame ones, dropping some. This table holds 120,000 to 150,000 clones, roughly 90% found once. The sample taken for sequencing was peripheral blood. Receptor source: a man in his fifties or sixties with active or convalescent COVID-19. Both conserved end residues are part of each CDR3. The listing skips clone size in some rows; elsewhere it reads once, few, many or a size class.

V gene	J gene	clone size	CDR3 protein
TRBV24-1	TRBJ2-1	NA	CATSDDRGGREQFF
TRBV15	TRBJ2-5	NA	CATSRDRLAGVETQYF
TRBV6-2/TRBV6-3	TRBJ2-5	NA	CASSPGEGYQETQYF
TRBV30	TRBJ1-2	NA	CAWSVRGGAYGYTF
TRBV30	TRBJ1-6	NA	CAWRAYLGTANSPLHF
TRBV5-8	TRBJ1-5	NA	CASSPEGRQFQPQHF
TRBV14	TRBJ2-1	NA	CASSQDTRREPLLYNEQFF
TRBV28	TRBJ2-3	NA	CASSPAKGNPSTDTQYF
TRBV10-3	TRBJ1-5	NA	CAISEIQGLGSNQPQHF
TRBV5-5	TRBJ2-7	NA	CASSVVSGGSYEQYF
TRBV18	TRBJ1-4	once	CASSRSGTNEKLFF
TRBV5-1	TRBJ2-3	NA	CASSFGRTGGTDTQYF
TRBV5-4	TRBJ1-2	NA	CASSSGQGNYGYTF
TRBV10-1	TRBJ2-7	few	CASPGGPTSGAGDSYEQYF
TRBV3-1/TRBV3-2	TRBJ1-6	NA	CASSQVQGNSPLHF
TRBV11-2	TRBJ1-3	NA	CASSSTKHGNTIYF
TRBV7-9	TRBJ1-1	NA	CASSLDSMNTEAFF
TRBV30	TRBJ2-1	NA	CAWSGSGSSYNEQFF
TRBV4-2	TRBJ2-7	NA	CASSQRTGLSSYEQYF
TRBV28	TRBJ1-1	once	CASSFGGLSMNTEAFF
TRBV2	TRBJ2-1	NA	CASRGTSGIPYNEQFF
TRBV28	TRBJ2-1	NA	CASRTSGNEQFF
TRBV4-1	TRBJ1-4	NA	CASSQARQGPATNEKLFF
TRBV2	TRBJ2-7	NA	CASTTPRAGGPREQYF
TRBV5-4	TRBJ2-7	few	CASSSGQVTYEQYF
TRBV9	TRBJ2-5	once	CASSVTGRPYQETQYF
TRBV27	TRBJ1-6	NA	CASSWGGPNSPLHF
TRBV14	TRBJ1-1	NA	CASSQHTEAFF
TRBV6-6	TRBJ1-1	NA	CASSQGGNTEAFF
TRBV25-1	TRBJ2-1	NA	CASSNARRPYNEQFF
TRBV14	TRBJ2-1	NA	CASSQMLGTEQFF
TRBV28	TRBJ2-3	NA	CASRHLPTGGIDTQYF
TRBV18	TRBJ2-1	NA	CASSPSGRSYNEQFF
TRBV6-5	TRBJ2-7	NA	CASNEPGQQNYEQYF
TRBV14	TRBJ1-6	few	CASSQEGQGASPLHF
TRBV30	TRBJ1-4	NA	CAWSVYQGHNEKLFF
TRBV18	TRBJ2-5	NA	CASSPRQTAQETQYF
TRBV9	TRBJ2-3	NA	CASSVVAVADTQYF
TRBV11-1	TRBJ1-1	NA	CASSRRGHTEAFF
TRBV27	TRBJ2-1	NA	CASSLVPTGFLRNEQFF
TRBV5-8	TRBJ1-2	NA	CASSRRGYYGYTF
TRBV2	TRBJ2-1	NA	CASKGQGSYNEQFF
TRBV9	TRBJ1-1	NA	CASSVAGTGAEAFF
TRBV19	TRBJ2-7	NA	CASSPSSAVSSYEQYF
TRBV6-5	TRBJ1-5	NA	CASRTEGRGPQHF